This T cell receptor beta chain was captured by sequencing in a study of blood T cells in healthy people across ages (dated by TCRdb to between 2015 and 2017). Study-level background: In model experiments, template switching captured about one uniquely barcoded TCR beta cDNA molecule for every two T cells. Using deep sequencing normalized with unique cDNA molecular identifiers, the study measured how TCR beta repertoire diversity changes with age. The donors were divided into four age groups: young (average around 17 years), middle-aged (around 41), aged (around 59) and long-lived (about 90). Donors of different ages were randomly distributed across sequencing lanes to avoid experimental bias. For two donors (one aged 18 to 29 and one aged 80 or older), the study analyzed two additional independent replicas of 1 million unique cDNA reads from the same blood draw.

Summary of the overall study and its limitations: Observed TCR beta diversity per million T cells fell roughly linearly with age, and a significant reduction was already apparent by age about 38. Because profiling used bulk unsorted PBMCs, naive and antigen-experienced compartments could not be compared conclusively. Total diversity estimates from one million sequenced T cells were considered lower bounds and underestimates. The CMV infection status of donors was not known, potentially confounding age-related changes in expanded clonotypes. Compared with the aged group, the long-lived group had more naive CD4+ T cells, fewer expanded clones and increased TCR diversity, a pattern suggesting age selection. A strong correlation was found between observed TCR beta diversity and the percentage of naive T cells measured by flow cytometry.

Notes on this clonotype: No cognate antigen has been identified for it. The input lacks base qualities; no much larger clone sits a single base away.

Looking up the germline V gene yields CDR1 SGHRS and CDR2 YFSETQ. There are 16 amino acids in the CDR3, from cysteine to phenylalanine inclusive. CDR3 DNA is the only sequence kept; it has 48 bases, read in frame from the first base. Trimming costs V 1 base and J 0 bases, and their ends lie 12 bases apart. Systemically healthy Caucasian individuals from Russia, some 36 in total and aged about 6 to 90 years, were included as donors. Each donor gave roughly 9 milliliters of peripheral blood, drawn into EDTA-treated Vacutainer tubes. Ficoll-Paque density-gradient centrifugation was used to isolate PBMCs, with at least 6.5 million per sample. Trizol reagent was used to extract total RNA from PBMCs, with at least 5.5 micrograms per sample. Naive CD45RAhigh/CD27high T cell percentages were measured by flow cytometry on a PBMC aliquot from every donor. The library was obtained by 5' RACE. The instrument given in TCRdb is Illumina HiSeq 2500. A second roughly 7 to 11 cycle PCR used a sample-barcoded 5' primer and a J-beta primer mix. A template-switch 5' adaptor carrying 12 random nucleotides introduced a unique molecular identifier onto each TCR beta cDNA molecule. Each sample yielded at least 3 million CDR3-containing paired-end reads. First-strand cDNA synthesis was performed from all RNA using the Mint cDNA synthesis kit, with priming by a TRBC-specific oligonucleotide. All cDNA was treated with uracil-DNA glycosylase and then went through a first 18-cycle PCR with the universal primers M1SS and BC2_uni_R. The study's processing was this. Normalization of each sample was performed by random selection of 1 million high-quality reads, each carrying a distinct molecular identifier. Instead of being binned into consensus sequences, reads that shared molecular identifiers were thrown out. CDR3 identification, clonotype clustering and error correction used MiTCR with a Q25 quality threshold and the strictest error-elimination algorithm. A nonparametric unseen species model with Euler transformation was used to estimate a lower bound on total TCR beta diversity. Using fastp at Q25 and MiXCR, TCRdb reprocessed the public reads and kept productive beta chains. Every distinct CDR3 protein forms one entry, paired with its most common genes and DNA. Clone size and V and J calls follow TCRdb, not the original study. Counted in this sample were about 830,000 distinct CDR3 sequences; about 59% of them appeared once. The ten largest clones capture roughly a quarter of the sample.

This sequence was found in a man aged 30 to 39 in good health. Recombination connected TRBV5-1 to TRBJ2-3; TRBD2 is a possible D gene, resting on 6 matching bases. Source material: blood. The CDR3 in this case is CASSLLYAGSTDTQYF. In nucleotide form, the sequence is TGCGCCAGCAGCTTGCTGTACGCGGGAAGCACAGATACGCAGTATTTT.